The 17 T cell receptor beta chains in this list originate from one sample, sequenced in a study of blood T cell repertoires in COVID-19. Only in-frame clones appear in the TCRdb table, and some are missing; sequencing was by immunoSEQ multiplex PCR. The table includes 45,000 to 65,000 clones, roughly 86% detected once. Specimen: peripheral blood. The receptors here all came from a man of 80 years or more with active COVID-19.

Comments on this clone: This sample also contains other DNA sequences that code for the same CDR3. The chain carries TRBV4-3 and TRBJ1-2; tentative D call: TRBD1 (5 bases). Germline V lookup: CDR1 LGHNA, CDR2 YSLEER. Between the trimmed V and J ends, which lost 2 bases and 2 bases, there was a span of 12 bases. The CDR3 loop spans 15 amino acids. The CDR3 DNA reads as TGCGCCAGCAGCCAACCAGGACAACTGAACTATGGCTACACCTTC. It yields the protein CASSQPGQLNYGYTF.

The chain recombines TRBV19 with TRBJ2-3; D remains unclear. Germline lookup yields CDR1 LNHDA and CDR2 SQIVND (reference sequence). Trimming pared 4 bases from V and 0 bases from J, leaving 8 bases between. The CDR3 runs 14 residues. The DNA for the CDR3 is TGTGCCAGTAGTAGGAGATCTAGCACAGATACGCAGTATTTT. It translates to CASSRRSSTDTQYF. The entire variable domain, with the rest obtained from reference TRBV19 and TRBJ2-3, is as follows: DGGITQSPKYLFRKEGQNVTLSCEQNLNHDAMYWYRQDPGQGLRLIYYSQIVNDFQKGDIAEGYSVSREKKESFPLTVTSAQKNPTAFYLCASSRRSSTDTQYFGPGTRLTVL.

The count of this clone is one. The rearrangement uses TRBV7-8 and TRBJ2-1; weak D call: TRBD1 (6 bases). CDR1 and CDR2 (germline): SGHVS, FQNEAQ. V dropped 4 bases and J dropped 7 bases, with 11 bases sitting between them. The CDR3 contains 13 residues. The CDR3: CASSSSQGNEQFF. DNA of the CDR3: TGTGCCAGCAGCTCATCACAGGGTAATGAGCAGTTCTTC.

This chain links TRBV2 with TRBJ2-3; TRBD2 matches 10 bases. V lost 1 base, J lost 4 bases, and 5 bases stayed unmatched. Germline loops: CDR1 SNHLY, CDR2 FYNNEI. The CDR3 consists of 16 residues. This CDR3 is CASSEGAGTSADTQYF. The CDR3 coding sequence is TGTGCCAGCAGTGAAGGAGCCGGGACTAGCGCAGATACGCAGTATTTT.

This chain connects TRBV27 to TRBJ2-1; possibly TRBD2 for D (5 bases). Trimming removed 7 bases from V and 5 bases from J, with 21 bases in between. From germline, CDR1 is MNHEY and CDR2 SMNVEV (reference sequence). This CDR3 region has 16 residues. The CDR3 nucleotides are TGTGCCAGCACTGAACTAGTTGCCTGGGTAAACAATGAGCAGTTCTTC. Encoded protein: CASTELVAWVNNEQFF.

The V gene is TRBV7-9, the J gene TRBJ1-1, with 9 positions matching TRBD1. Looked up from germline, CDR1 is SEHNR and CDR2 is FQNEAQ (reference sequence). V gave up 6 bases and J gave up 1 base; unmatched junction bases: 6. This CDR3 is built from 15 residues. CDR3 loop: CASSTDRGKNTEAFF. CDR3 nucleotide sequence: TGTGCCAGCAGTACGGACAGGGGCAAGAACACTGAAGCTTTCTTT. Looking up the rest from reference TRBV7-9 and TRBJ1-1 gives the full variable domain: DTGVSQNPRHKITKRGQNVTFRCDPISEHNRLYWYRQTLGQGPEFLTYFQNEAQLEKSRLLSDRFSAERPKGSFSTLEIQRTEQGDSAMYLCASSTDRGKNTEAFFGQGTRLTVV.

V gene TRBV28 combines with J gene TRBJ2-3; 12 bases are shared with TRBD2. Germline values: CDR1 MDHEN, CDR2 SYDVKM. V lost 5 bases and J lost 0; bases outside the gene matches: 9. The CDR3 loop spans 18 amino acids. The CDR3 is CASSAPSGRASSTDTQYF. The CDR3 DNA is TGTGCCAGCAGTGCCCCTAGCGGGAGGGCTTCTAGCACAGATACGCAGTATTTT. Supplemented by reference TRBV28 and TRBJ2-3, the full variable domain reads DVKVTQSSRYLVKRTGEKVFLECVQDMDHENMFWYRQDPGLGLRLIYFSYDVKMKEKGDIPEGYSVSREKKERFSLILESASTNQTSMYLCASSAPSGRASSTDTQYFGPGTRLTVL.

The table lists this clone with a count of one. The rearrangement uses TRBV18 and TRBJ2-7, with 8 nucleotides matching TRBD1. The CDR3 is 15 residues long. V shed 3 bases, J shed 6 bases, and the junction held 10 bases outside the gene matches. Germline lookup yields CDR1 KGHSH and CDR2 LQKENI. CDR3 sequence: CASSPRDRSSGEQYF. The CDR3, as DNA: TGTGCCAGCTCACCGCGGGACAGGTCCTCCGGCGAGCAGTACTTC.

This rearrangement joins TRBV30 to TRBJ1-5, with D perhaps TRBD1 (6 bases). This CDR3 comprises 17 residues. CDR1 is GTSNPN, CDR2 SVGIG, per germline (reference sequence). V lost 2 bases to trimming and J lost 5 bases, with 22 bases between them. CDR3 residues: CAWSSRGVGDRDQPQHF. DNA of the CDR3: TGTGCCTGGAGTAGCAGGGGAGTTGGGGACCGAGATCAGCCCCAGCATTTT.

The J gene is TRBJ2-2, the V gene TRBV3-1 (or the pseudogene TRBV3-2); D is perhaps TRBD1 (5 bases). Germline V lookup: CDR1 LGHDT, CDR2 YNNKEL (reference sequence). This CDR3 spans 14 amino acids. Trimming left V 4 bases short and J 1 base short, with 7 bases between. The CDR3 sequence: CASSLTVNTGELFF. The DNA for the CDR3 is TGTGCCAGCAGCCTGACAGTGAACACCGGGGAGCTGTTTTTT.

This chain connects TRBV11-2 to TRBJ2-5; 8 bases are shared with TRBD2. The germline CDR1 and CDR2 sequences are SGHAT and FQNNGV. The CDR3 has 15 amino acids. V was clipped by 5 bases and J by 4 bases; unmatched bases: 9. The CDR3 is CASSVAAGGGETQYF. CDR3 nucleotide sequence: TGTGCCAGCAGCGTCGCTGCGGGAGGTGGAGAGACCCAGTACTTC.

The gene calls are TRBV5-1 and TRBJ1-4; 8 nucleotides align to TRBD1. Germline V gives CDR1 SGHRS, CDR2 YFSETQ. The V gene end was trimmed by 6 bases and the J gene end by 8 bases; junction bases not matched to a gene: 12. This CDR3 spans 15 amino acids. CDR3 residues: CASTDPGQGGEKLFF. The CDR3 coding sequence is TGCGCCAGCACCGACCCCGGACAGGGAGGCGAAAAACTGTTTTTT.

J is TRBJ2-3 and V is TRBV27; 14 nucleotides match TRBD2. The V gene's germline CDR1 is MNHEY and CDR2 SMNVEV (reference sequence). The V gene end was trimmed by 3 bases and the J gene end by 3 bases; junction bases not matched to a gene: 5. The CDR3 runs to 17 residues. DNA for the CDR3: TGTGCCAGCAGTTTCCTAGGACTAGCGGGAGGTACAGATACGCAGTATTTT. This sequence encodes CASSFLGLAGGTDTQYF.

V is TRBV19 and J is TRBJ2-2; 7 positions match TRBD1. The CDR3 has 15 amino acids. J was trimmed by 4 bases and V by 10 bases; bases with no gene match: 12. Per germline, CDR1 LNHDA and CDR2 SQIVND (reference sequence). CDR3 region: CATFTTGQVTGELFF. Written as DNA, the CDR3 is TGTGCCACCTTTACGACCGGACAGGTCACCGGGGAGCTGTTTTTT.

This chain connects TRBV10-3 to TRBJ2-5; no clear D gene. The V and J ends lost 0 bases and 1 base respectively, with 9 bases between them. CDR3 length equals 15 residues. Germline CDR1 ENHRY, CDR2 SYGVKD. This chain's CDR3 is CAISESAIAQETQYF. The CDR3 coding sequence is TGTGCCATCAGTGAGTCGGCAATAGCCCAAGAGACCCAGTACTTC.

The CDR3 protein is CASSPPGGLAGAETQYF. The CDR3 coding sequence is TGCGCCAGCAGCCCCCCTGGTGGACTAGCGGGGGCAGAGACCCAGTACTTC. The chain has TRBV5-1 and TRBJ2-5, with 13 bases matching TRBD2. Per the germline V gene, CDR1 is SGHRS and CDR2 is YFSETQ. J gave up 4 bases and V 4 bases, and 10 bases lay outside the gene matches. The CDR3 sequence is 17 residues long.

V usage is TRBV28 and J usage is TRBJ1-1, with 8 positions matching TRBD1. CDR1 and CDR2 (germline): MDHEN, SYDVKM. The V segment lost 4 bases and the J segment 3 bases; nucleotides outside the gene matches: 13. CDR3 length: 17 amino acids. CDR3 residues: CASSSPGQVGGYTEAFF. The CDR3 DNA reads as TGTGCCAGCAGTTCCCCGGGACAGGTCGGGGGGTACACTGAAGCTTTCTTT.